Listed below are T cell receptor beta chains from one sample, sequenced in a study of blood T cell repertoires in COVID-19. Some clones are missing from TCRdb's copy, which holds only in-frame ones; the method was immunoSEQ multiplex PCR. The repertoire has some 160,000 clones, roughly 80% of them found once; the top ten carry about 8.6%. The sequenced sample consisted of peripheral blood. These receptors originate from a man aged 45-60 years with active or convalescent COVID-19. CDR3s include the opening cysteine and the closing phenylalanine or tryptophan. The D gene is left open where the match is weak. Size is stated for part of the rows, as once, few or many counts, or as a class when the clone is expanded.

TRBV6-5	-	TRBJ1-1	-	TGTGCCAGCAGTTCCCCCGGCGGGAGCACTGAAGCTTTCTTT	CASSSPGGSTEAFF
TRBV5-1	once	TRBJ2-1	-	TGCGCCAGCAGCTTGGAGACGGGATTGGACGATGAGCAGTTCTTC	CASSLETGLDDEQFF
TRBV7-9	-	TRBJ2-2	-	TGTGCCAGCCTCCCGACGGGGAACACCGGGGAGCTGTTTTTT	CASLPTGNTGELFF
TRBV18	-	TRBJ2-5	-	TGTGCCAGCTCACTACGAGCGAGCGGGCAAGAGACCCAGTACTTC	CASSLRASGQETQYF
TRBV11-2	-	TRBJ2-7	TRBD2	TGTGCCAGCAGAAGACTAGCGGGAGGGCGCCCCTACGAGCAGTACTTC	CASRRLAGGRPYEQYF
TRBV5-1	few	TRBJ1-1	-	TGCGCCAGCAGCCCCCTGAGTGGCACTGAAGCTTTCTTT	CASSPLSGTEAFF
TRBV11-3	-	TRBJ2-1	TRBD1	TGTGCCAGCAGCTCCGGGACAGGGAGGAATGAGCAGTTCTTC	CASSSGTGRNEQFF
TRBV6-5	few	TRBJ2-7	-	TGTGCCAGCAGTTACAGTCAGGGCTCCTACGAGCAGTACTTC	CASSYSQGSYEQYF
TRBV7-9	once	TRBJ2-2	TRBD2	TGTGCCAGCACCTCTGGACTAGCGGGAGCAACCGGGGAGCTGTTTTTT	CASTSGLAGATGELFF
TRBV7-9	-	TRBJ2-1	TRBD2	TGTGCCAGCAGCTTAGGACTAGCGAAACCCAATGAGCAGTTCTTC	CASSLGLAKPNEQFF
TRBV28	once	TRBJ2-7	TRBD2	TGTGCCAGCAGTACACTAGCGGGAGACGAGCAGTACTTC	CASSTLAGDEQYF
TRBV14	-	TRBJ2-3	-	TGTGCCAGCAGCTTCCTCTTAACAGATACGCAGTATTTT	CASSFLLTDTQYF
TRBV7-6	-	TRBJ2-2	-	TGTGCCAGCAGCTTAGTGGGGGGAAACACCGGGGAGCTGTTTTTT	CASSLVGGNTGELFF
TRBV9	few	TRBJ1-2	-	TGTGCCAGCAGCCCCACCGGGGTGAGGAACTATGGCTACACCTTC	CASSPTGVRNYGYTF
TRBV6-6	once	TRBJ2-7	-	TGTGCCAGCAGTTCTGGGGGGAGGGAGCAGTACTTC	CASSSGGREQYF
TRBV7-9	few	TRBJ1-4	-	TGTGCCAGCAGCTCGGGGGCTAATGAAAAACTGTTTTTT	CASSSGANEKLFF
TRBV5-5	-	TRBJ1-1	TRBD1	TGTGCCAGCAGCTTTCTTCAGGGGGCGAACACTGAAGCTTTCTTT	CASSFLQGANTEAFF
TRBV7-3	many	TRBJ2-1	TRBD2	TGTGCCAGCAGCTCCCTAGCGGGAGTAAATGAGCAGTTCTTC	CASSSLAGVNEQFF
TRBV12-5	-	TRBJ2-3	TRBD2	TGTGCTAGTGGTTTAGGGACTAGGAAAGATACGCAGTATTTT	CASGLGTRKDTQYF
TRBV6-1	-	TRBJ2-1	-	TGTGCCAGCAGTGAATGGGTGACAAATGAGCAGTTCTTC	CASSEWVTNEQFF
TRBV5-1	-	TRBJ1-1	-	TGCGCCAGCAGCTTGGTTGGGCCCTCCAACACTGAAGCTTTCTTT	CASSLVGPSNTEAFF